Here is one T cell receptor beta chain with its context. No antigen is known for it. This entry comes from a study of Ad26.COV2.S vaccination and SARS-CoV-2 variants. Notes on the study in general: Breadth measured for non-spike TCRs was similar across vaccine and placebo recipients. Possible underestimation of total T cell responses by the TCR breadth and depth analyses was noted.

This CDR3 is 14 amino acids long. CDR1 and CDR2 from the germline V gene are ENHRY and SYGVKD. The ends lost 9 bases at V and 3 bases at J; junction bases unmatched: 10. Noted treatment: around 19 received Ad26.COV2.S at low or high dose, single or two shots; roughly five received placebo; per-sample allocation not given. Vaccine and placebo recipients were sampled on day 63 after the first injection. Some clones are missing from TCRdb's copy, which holds only in-frame ones; the method was immunoSEQ multiplex PCR. In the table there are 300,000 to 400,000 clones, over 75% of which are singletons. V usage is TRBV10-3 and J usage is TRBJ1-1, with TRBD1 matching over 7 bases. The source is a person aged 18 to 65 who received the Ad26.COV2.S COVID-19 vaccine or a placebo. Material: peripheral blood, obtained in a trial of Ad26.COV2.S vaccine versus placebo. The CDR3 bases are TGTGCCATTACTCAGGGGGGGACGGACACTGAAGCTTTCTTT. It is translated as CAITQGGTDTEAFF.